The source of this T cell receptor beta chain is a study of cytotoxic CD8 clonotypes in ibrutinib-treated CLL (dated by TCRdb to 2020 to 2022). For the wider study: The cohort had ten to twelve relapsed/refractory and around 16 treatment-naive patients; some 17 were IGHV unmutated. Responses were partial in around 24 patients and complete in 2; after median about 68 months follow-up, about 15 stayed in remission and approximately 12 progressed. Samples at response were collected after a median of roughly twelve months of treatment, with a range of about 6 to 40 months. On average, each sample had about 260,000 productive templates and 100,000 or so productive rearrangements. Of the 86 participants in the trial, about two dozen had longitudinal samples available. Cryopreserved peripheral blood mononuclear cells were collected at three points: before therapy, at response, and at either sustained remission or disease progression. Every remission and progressive disease sample was obtained while ibrutinib was still being received by the patients. Findings and caveats that apply to the study as a whole: At baseline, clonality was higher than in age-matched healthy donors and showed a strong correlation with circulating CD8+ T-cell counts. Clonality rose at ibrutinib response, remained stable during sustained remission, and dropped back toward baseline at progression. Sampling times were not matched between patients in sustained remission and patients whose disease was progressing, and lymph node repertoires were not examined. Public clonotypes were rare and either shrank or stayed stable during treatment, and the rise in clonality at ibrutinib response reflected expansion of private clonotypes.

A MiSeq instrument was used for deep resolution sequencing, which targeted depths ranging from 1 in 1 million up to 1 in 200,000 T cells, with coverage averaging 10x for each clonotype. The immunoSEQ hsTCRB Kit was used to generate TCR beta libraries. Per the original workflow: The data were analyzed with ImmunoSEQ Analyzer and ImmunoSEQ Data Assistant, and V, D and J gene assignments followed IMGT definitions. Clonality, with values ranging from 0 to 1, was calculated as one minus the normalized Shannon entropy of productive rearrangement frequencies. Public clonotype analysis was restricted to overrepresented clonotypes comprising at least 0.05% of each patient's repertoire. Some twelve repertoires from age-matched healthy donors, obtained from immuneACCESS, served as clonality controls. Entries here come from immuneACCESS through TCRdb and include only in-frame sequences with V and J called. Some clones fail to appear in such tables; in the studies checked, an unresolved V gene covers under half of the shortfall, and the cause of the remainder is unknown. V and J calls and clone size come straight from that table; D and trimming were deduced from the DNA. The sample yields 200,000 to 250,000 clones; nearly 80% were counted once. Of the sample, approximately 10% falls within the top ten clones.

CDR1 and CDR2, looked up from the germline V gene, are MNHEY and SVGAGI. The CDR3 runs 16 amino acids, cysteine and phenylalanine included. The CDR3 DNA has 48 bases and is translated from base 1. Trimming removed 4 bases from V and 9 bases from J; the gene matches leave 12 bases unexplained. In its sample, this clone was seen a few times. Its target antigen remains unknown. No qualities accompany the bases; no much larger clone lies one base away. The time point label on this specimen signifies: roughly 12 months on ibrutinib. For TCR beta library preparation, roughly 2 micrograms of genomic DNA were extracted from the cryopreserved PBMCs. High-throughput TCR beta sequencing was performed on longitudinal blood samples from CLL patients receiving ibrutinib monotherapy. The patients took part in an open-label, single-center phase 2 trial of ibrutinib monotherapy.

The receptor chain draws on TRBV6-5 and TRBJ1-6; a stretch of 7 junction bases matches TRBD1. This receptor was taken from a human donor with chronic lymphocytic leukemia. The sequencing here drew on PBMCs, taken after 12 months of ibrutinib treatment. The CDR3 has the sequence CASSSRQGHSPSPLHF. At the DNA level, the sequence is TGTGCCAGCAGTTCCCGACAGGGCCACAGCCCTTCACCCCTCCACTTT.